These 11 T cell receptor beta chains share one sample of origin, sequenced in a study of early T cells in non-severe SARS-CoV-2 infection. TCRdb re-called the 5' RACE reads with MiXCR, one entry per CDR3 protein. The table records approximately 85,000 distinct CDR3 sequences, 9% to 15% of them present only once. The sequencing input was whole blood. The receptors were sampled from an adult who was a healthcare worker with PCR-confirmed SARS-CoV-2 infection or an uninfected control (not recorded which).

In this sample, this clonotype turned up many times. The chain couples TRBV5-1 to TRBJ2-3; D is possibly TRBD1 (7 bases). CDR1 SGHRS and CDR2 YFSETQ come from the germline V gene. Trimming shortened V by 0 bases and J by 2 bases, and 13 bases separated the two germline ends. The length of the CDR3 is 16 residues. This CDR3 reads CASSLARGALTDTQYF. CDR3 coding DNA: TGCGCCAGCAGCTTGGCCAGGGGGGCCCTCACAGATACGCAGTATTTT.

This clonotype was recorded a few times. This chain connects TRBV15 to TRBJ2-1, with 13 bases that match TRBD2. The junction had 5 bases not matched to a gene; V was cut back by 2 bases and J by 7 bases. Germline values: CDR1 LNHNV, CDR2 YYDKDF (reference sequence). The length of the CDR3 is 16 residues. This CDR3 reads CATSRIRLAGGNEQFF. DNA for the CDR3: TGTGCCACCAGCAGAATTCGACTAGCGGGAGGAAATGAGCAGTTCTTC. Using reference TRBV15 and TRBJ2-1 for the parts outside the CDR3, the full variable domain is DAMVIQNPRYQVTQFGKPVTLSCSQTLNHNVMYWYQQKSSQAPKLLFHYYDKDFNNEADTPDNFQSRRPNTSFCFLDIRSPGLGDTAMYLCATSRIRLAGGNEQFFGPGTRLTVL.

V is TRBV4-1 and J is TRBJ1-4, with D unclear. The germline V gene encodes CDR1 MGHRA and CDR2 YSYEKL. This CDR3 region has 14 residues. The V and J ends lost 2 bases and 7 bases respectively, with 11 bases between them. CDR3 in amino acids: CASSQFQIREKLFF. The CDR3 DNA follows: TGCGCCAGCAGCCAATTCCAGATACGTGAAAAACTGTTTTTT.

This clonotype was detected ten times or more. The chain uses TRBV12-3 or TRBV12-4 and TRBJ2-7; 7 bases are a match to TRBD1. The length of the CDR3 is 15 residues. V shed 4 bases, J shed 3 bases, and the junction held 9 bases outside the gene matches. The CDR3 bases are TGTGCCAGCAGTTCCGGACCGGGACAGTACTACGAGCAGTACTTC. Its protein product is CASSSGPGQYYEQYF.

The rearrangement links TRBV7-3 to TRBJ1-1; a possible D gene is TRBD1 (5 bases). V lost 2 bases and J 0 bases, leaving 10 bases between the germline ends. This CDR3 is built from 15 residues. The germline CDR1 and CDR2 sequences are SGHTA and FQGTGA. This CDR3 reads CASSLLGRMNTEAFF. CDR3 DNA: TGTGCCAGCAGCTTATTGGGACGGATGAACACTGAAGCTTTCTTT.

The chain joins TRBV7-2 to TRBJ1-2; no firm D call. V lost 5 bases and J lost 4, with 17 bases in between. Germline CDR1 is SGHTA and CDR2 is FQGNSA. This CDR3 region has 15 residues. The CDR3 DNA follows: TGTGCCAGCAGCCCGGGCGCCAGCGGCTCCTATGGCTACACCTTC. Its protein product is CASSPGASGSYGYTF.

This clonotype was recorded a few times. The rearrangement links TRBV3-1 to TRBJ1-2, with TRBD1 identical over 7 bases. Germline CDR1 and CDR2: LGHDT and YNNKEL (reference sequence). The CDR3 runs to 14 residues. The V segment lost 3 bases and the J segment 4 bases; nucleotides outside the gene matches: 5. CDR3 in amino acids: CASSQGQPVYGYTF. The CDR3 bases are TGTGCCAGCAGCCAGGGACAGCCGGTCTATGGCTACACCTTC.

This clonotype was counted a few times. The CDR3 coding sequence is TGTGCCAGCAGAGTAGGCGGGACTTCGACCTACAATGAGCAGTTCTTC. As protein: CASRVGGTSTYNEQFF. V gene TRBV7-9 combines with J gene TRBJ2-1, with a weak D call TRBD2 (6 bases). The V end was cut by 6 bases, the J end by 2 bases, with 17 bases between. Germline assignment: CDR1 SEHNR and CDR2 FQNEAQ (reference sequence). CDR3 size: 16 residues. Full variable domain (remainder filled in from reference TRBV7-9 and TRBJ2-1): DTGVSQNPRHKITKRGQNVTFRCDPISEHNRLYWYRQTLGQGPEFLTYFQNEAQLEKSRLLSDRFSAERPKGSFSTLEIQRTEQGDSAMYLCASRVGGTSTYNEQFFGPGTRLTVL.

This clonotype appeared a few times. J is TRBJ2-1 and V is TRBV20-1; TRBD2 agrees at 8 bases. Per germline, CDR1 DFQATT and CDR2 SNEGSKA (reference sequence). V was pared by 0 bases and J by 0 bases, with 4 bases of the junction left unmatched. The CDR3 contains 16 residues. The CDR3 protein is CSARDRLAGSYNEQFF. The CDR3 bases are TGCAGTGCTAGAGATCGGCTAGCGGGCTCCTACAATGAGCAGTTCTTC.

This clonotype turned up a few times. This chain links TRBV20-1 with TRBJ1-1, with unresolved D. Germline-derived CDR1 and CDR2 are DFQATT and SNEGSKA (reference sequence). V was trimmed by 3 bases and J by 3 bases, leaving 14 bases between them. This CDR3 is 14 amino acids long. CDR3 DNA sequence: TGCAGTGCTAGCAGAGCCCCGGATGACACTGAAGCTTTCTTT. Translated, it gives CSASRAPDDTEAFF.

This chain's CDR3 is CASTRGIGVHGYTF. The CDR3 coding sequence is TGTGCCAGCACCCGGGGGATCGGGGTGCATGGCTACACCTTC. This chain links TRBV12-3 or TRBV12-4 with TRBJ1-2; the D gene is possibly TRBD1 (5 bases). This CDR3 is built from 14 residues. Trimming took off 7 bases at V and 6 bases at J, with 18 bases between the two ends.